These 10 T cell receptor beta chains were all obtained from the same sample, sequenced in a study of T cells in Graves' hyperthyroidism and ophthalmopathy. It was RNA transcripts that yielded the amplified TCR beta CDR3 regions. Using the HTBI primer set, a first-round RT-PCR was run on the TCR CDR3. TCRdb used MiXCR to reprocess the multiplex PCR reads, holding one entry per CDR3 protein. There are approximately 610,000 distinct CDR3 sequences in the sample; under 15% occur only once, and roughly 4.5% lies in the top ten. Sequencing was done on a sample of blood. Receptors were obtained from a woman in her forties with Graves' ophthalmopathy.

The table lists this clonotype with many counts. V gene TRBV6-5 combines with J gene TRBJ1-5; no reliable D call. Looked up from germline, CDR1 is MNHEY and CDR2 is SVGAGI. CDR3 length: 13 amino acids. Trimming shortened V by 6 bases and J by 5 bases, and 11 bases separated the two germline ends. The CDR3 nucleotides read TGTGCCAGCAGGGCACTGAAAGATCAGCCCCAGCATTTT. This gives the protein CASRALKDQPQHF.

This clonotype was counted ten times or more. The V and J genes are TRBV20-1 and TRBJ2-5; D assignment may be TRBD1 or TRBD2 (5 bases each). CDR1 DFQATT and CDR2 SNEGSKA come from the germline V gene (reference sequence). V lost 0 bases and J 9 bases, leaving 5 bases between the germline ends. This CDR3 has 10 residues. The CDR3 sequence is CSAREGAQYF. In DNA, the CDR3 is TGCAGTGCTAGAGAGGGGGCCCAGTACTTC.

There are a few counts of this clonotype. The V call is TRBV7-8, the J call TRBJ2-2; 9 nucleotides align to TRBD2. Germline CDR1 SGHVS, CDR2 FQNEAQ. J lost 2 bases, V lost 4 bases, and 5 bases had no gene match. The CDR3 has 16 amino acids. CDR3 region: CASSSRLAANTGELFF. The CDR3 nucleotides are TGTGCCAGCAGCTCGAGACTAGCGGCTAACACCGGGGAGCTGTTTTTT. Supplemented by reference TRBV7-8 and TRBJ2-2, the full variable domain reads GAGVSQSPRYKVAKRGQDVALRCDPISGHVSLFWYQQALGQGPEFLTYFQNEAQLDKSGLPSDRFFAERPEGSVSTLKIQRTQQEDSAVYLCASSSRLAANTGELFFGEGSRLTVL.

This clonotype was counted at least ten times. The chain links TRBV6-5 to TRBJ2-7, with 9 bases identical to TRBD1. The CDR3 runs 16 residues. Germline V CDR1 and CDR2: MNHEY, SVGAGI. V shed 4 bases, J shed 4 bases, and the junction held 11 bases outside the gene matches. The CDR3 coding sequence is TGTGCCAGCAGTTCTTACAGGGGGCTAAACGAATACGAGCAGTACTTC. Translation gives CASSSYRGLNEYEQYF.

This clonotype has ten or more counts. This CDR3 is CASSLDGTGGETFF. The CDR3 nucleotides read TGCGCCAGCAGCTTGGACGGGACAGGGGGCGAGACTTTCTTT. The genes are TRBV5-1 and TRBJ1-1; TRBD1 aligns across 12 bases. The V segment lost 0 bases and the J segment 12 bases; nucleotides outside the gene matches: 6. Germline V CDR1 and CDR2: SGHRS, YFSETQ. This CDR3 is 14 amino acids long.

The V gene is TRBV20-1, the J gene TRBJ2-7; 14 nucleotides line up with TRBD2. The CDR3 totals 15 residues. CDR1 and CDR2 from the germline V gene are DFQATT and SNEGSKA (reference sequence). The J segment lost 5 bases and the V segment lost 2 bases, leaving 5 bases of the junction unmatched. CDR3 bases: TGCAGTGCTAGAAGGACTAGCGGGAGGCGCAACGAGCAGTACTTC. Its translation is CSARRTSGRRNEQYF.

V usage is TRBV18 and J usage is TRBJ1-1, with D uncertain. Trimming removed 3 bases from V and 0 bases from J, with 11 bases in between. CDR3 length: 15 residues. Looked up from germline, CDR1 is KGHSH and CDR2 is LQKENI. The CDR3, as DNA: TGTGCCAGCTCACCGCAGCGGGGTATGAACACTGAAGCTTTCTTT. It is translated as CASSPQRGMNTEAFF.

V gene TRBV18 combines with J gene TRBJ2-7, with 7 bases matching TRBD1. Germline V gene sequence: CDR1 KGHSH, CDR2 LQKENI. The CDR3 is made up of 13 amino acids. V was pared by 1 base and J by 5 bases, with 2 bases of the junction left unmatched. The CDR3 DNA follows: TGTGCCAGCTCACCACAGGGACAGAACGAGCAGTACTTC. It yields the protein CASSPQGQNEQYF.

This clonotype was counted ten times or more. The chain carries TRBV15 and TRBJ1-2; 9 nucleotides line up with TRBD1. CDR1 is LNHNV and CDR2 is YYDKDF in the germline V gene (reference sequence). CDR3 length: 17 residues. V dropped 0 bases and J dropped 4; count of bases not matched to a gene: 9. The DNA of the CDR3 is TGTGCCACCAGCAGAGATATCGGGACAGGGACTTCCTATGGCTACACCTTC. Translated, it gives CATSRDIGTGTSYGYTF.

This rearrangement joins TRBV18 to TRBJ2-7; D is possibly TRBD1 (7 bases). Germline-derived CDR1 and CDR2 are KGHSH and LQKENI. The germline V and J ends were trimmed by 2 bases and 5 bases, with 13 bases remaining between them. CDR3 length: 14 residues. Here the CDR3 DNA reads TGTGCCAGCTCACCAGCGGAGGGGGCGGACGAGCAGTACTTC. Protein sequence: CASSPAEGADEQYF.